Below, 20 T cell receptor beta chains from the same sample are listed, as sequenced in a study of metastatic and nonmetastatic thyroid tumors. Before thyroid surgery, none of the patients had received any treatment. TCRdb ran MiXCR on the PCR reads. This table holds about 35,000 clones, about 31% found once. Material: blood. Receptor source: a female donor with papillary thyroid cancer or a benign thyroid nodule (not recorded which). Some clones in this sample may be carry-over from other donors' samples.

The chain uses TRBV3-1 and TRBJ2-2, with 9 bases aligning to TRBD1. V shed 2 bases, J shed 7 bases, and the junction held 5 bases outside the gene matches. Germline V lookup: CDR1 LGHDT, CDR2 YNNKEL (reference sequence). The CDR3 loop spans 15 amino acids. Written as DNA, the CDR3 is TGTGCCAGCAGCCAACCGGGACAGGGTTTCGGGGAGCTGTTTTTT. The encoded protein is CASSQPGQGFGELFF.

This chain links TRBV20-1 with TRBJ2-7, with D perhaps TRBD1 (6 bases). CDR3 size: 14 residues. The V and J ends lost 5 bases and 2 bases respectively, with 16 bases between them. Germline values: CDR1 DFQATT, CDR2 SNEGSKA (reference sequence). CDR3 sequence reads: CSAGLGHSTYEQYF. The CDR3 DNA is TGCAGTGCTGGACTGGGACATTCGACCTACGAGCAGTACTTC.

Only one count was recorded for this clone. This sequence joins TRBV10-1 and TRBJ1-1; possible D gene TRBD1, 6 bases. V lost 0 bases and J 8 bases, leaving 7 bases between the germline ends. Germline V gene lookup returns CDR1 WNHNN and CDR2 SYGVQD (reference sequence). The length of the CDR3 is 12 residues. The CDR3 nucleotides are TGCGCCAGCAGTGAGTCAGGGGGAGAAGCTTTCTTT. Translation gives CASSESGGEAFF.

The chain joins TRBV6-1 to TRBJ2-7; D uncertain. V was trimmed by 2 bases and J by 5 bases, leaving 13 bases between them. Germline CDR1 and CDR2: MNHNS and SASEGT. The CDR3 is 14 residues long. As DNA, the CDR3 is TGTGCCAGCAGTGAATACCGACTTCGGGACGAGCAGTACTTC. This encodes CASSEYRLRDEQYF.

By its share, this clone is medium-sized. The genes are TRBV6-2 or TRBV6-3 and TRBJ2-2; D gene uncertain. The CDR3 sequence is 16 residues long. Between the trimmed V and J ends, which lost 0 bases and 0 bases, there was a span of 8 bases. Per the germline V gene, CDR1 is MNHEY and CDR2 is SVGEGT. CDR3 sequence reads: CASSYSIRSNTGELFF. In DNA, the CDR3 is TGTGCCAGCAGTTACTCGATAAGGTCGAACACCGGGGAGCTGTTTTTT.

The table lists this clone with a few counts. This may be a read error, as it is one base from a much larger clone. V gene TRBV7-3 combines with J gene TRBJ2-4; TRBD2 is a possible D gene (6 bases). CDR3 length: 14 residues. Per germline, CDR1 SGHTA and CDR2 FQGTGA. CDR3 DNA: TGTGCCAGCAGCCCGGGGGTGGCCAAAAACATTCGGTACTTC. This encodes CASSPGVAKNIRYF.

This clone is termed medium-sized. The chain couples TRBV11-2 to TRBJ1-1; D is perhaps TRBD1 (5 bases). Trimming left V 7 bases short and J 8 bases short, with 17 bases between. The germline V gene has CDR1 SGHAT and CDR2 FQNNGV. The CDR3 is 13 amino acids. As DNA, the CDR3 is TGTGCCAGCATTAGCCCGCGGGGGTCCGAAGCTTTCTTT. The encoded protein is CASISPRGSEAFF.

Here the CDR3 DNA reads TGTGCCAGCAGTGTGGGGGGGCGGTCCATTGGGCATACGCAGTATTTT. Its protein product is CASSVGGRSIGHTQYF. The V gene is TRBV2, the J gene TRBJ2-3; the D gene is possibly TRBD2 (7 bases). The V gene lost 4 bases and the J gene lost 7 bases, with 21 bases spanning the gap. The CDR3 length is 16 residues. In germline, CDR1 is SNHLY, CDR2 FYNNEI.

The CDR3 region has the DNA TGTGCCAGCAGGGGGTCGGACAGTCTTGACGCAGATACGCAGTATTTT. It is translated as CASRGSDSLDADTQYF. V gene TRBV6-1 combines with J gene TRBJ2-3; D perhaps matches TRBD1 (6 bases). V lost 6 bases, J lost 4 bases, and 20 bases lay in between. The germline V gene has CDR1 MNHNS and CDR2 SASEGT. The CDR3 is made up of 16 amino acids.

The chain combines TRBV11-2 with TRBJ2-1, with 16 bases that match TRBD2. There are 16 residues in the CDR3. Looked up from germline, CDR1 is SGHAT and CDR2 is FQNNGV. The trim removed 5 bases at V and 8 bases at J, leaving 6 bases unmatched. CDR3 bases: TGTGCCAGCAGCCTGGGACTAGCGGGGGGGCCAGATGAGCAGTTCTTC. This sequence encodes CASSLGLAGGPDEQFF.

There are many counts of this clone. The chain recombines TRBV14 with TRBJ2-3, with D possibly matching TRBD2 (5 bases). Trimming shortened V by 4 bases and J by 0 bases, and 11 bases separated the two germline ends. This CDR3 region has 15 residues. The germline V gene encodes CDR1 SGHDN and CDR2 FVKESK. The CDR3 DNA reads as TGTGCCAGCAGCCTAACGGGGATTAGCACAGATACGCAGTATTTT. This translates into CASSLTGISTDTQYF.

This clone has ten or more counts. This chain joins TRBV14 and TRBJ1-4, with 7 bases aligning to TRBD1. The CDR3 is 21 amino acids. The V gene end was trimmed by 5 bases and the J gene end by 2 bases; junction bases not matched to a gene: 23. Germline V CDR1 and CDR2: SGHDN, FVKESK. The CDR3 nucleotides are TGTGCCAGCAGCAAGTTTATGACCGGGACAGAGCTTGTCGGGACTAATGAAAAACTGTTTTTT. It is translated as CASSKFMTGTELVGTNEKLFF. Full variable domain (missing parts from reference TRBV14 and TRBJ1-4): EAGVTQFPSHSVIEKGQTVTLRCDPISGHDNLYWYRRVMGKEIKFLLHFVKESKQDESGMPNNRFLAERTGGTYSTLKVQPAELEDSGVYFCASSKFMTGTELVGTNEKLFFGSGTQLSVL.

This clone was observed at least ten times. V gene TRBV18 combines with J gene TRBJ2-3, with D possibly called TRBD1 or TRBD2 (5 bases each). CDR1 and CDR2 (germline): KGHSH, LQKENI. The CDR3 runs to 12 residues. Trimming took off 4 bases at V and 3 bases at J, with 5 bases between the two ends. The CDR3 protein is CASSRGTDTQYF. The CDR3 DNA follows: TGTGCCAGCTCACGGGGGACAGATACGCAGTATTTT.

This clone was seen only once. The chain employs TRBV11-2 and TRBJ2-6; D gene uncertain. The length of the CDR3 is 15 residues. Germline values: CDR1 SGHAT, CDR2 FQNNGV. The ends were cut back, 8 bases at V and 0 bases at J, with 11 bases in the middle. This chain's CDR3 is CASGPLVSGANVLTF. In DNA form, the CDR3 reads TGTGCCAGCGGACCCCTGGTCTCTGGGGCCAACGTCCTGACTTTC.

The V and J genes are TRBV7-3 and TRBJ2-7; 9 nucleotides align to TRBD1. Losses at the gene ends were 5 bases for V and 3 bases for J; bases not matched to a gene: 2. CDR1 SGHTA and CDR2 FQGTGA come from the germline V gene. There are 13 residues in the CDR3. CDR3 DNA: TGTGCCAGCAGCCAGGACAGGGGCTACGAGCAGTACTTC. Encoded protein: CASSQDRGYEQYF.

The table lists this clone with many counts. The chain couples TRBV5-6 to TRBJ2-3; D possibly corresponds to TRBD2 (6 bases). Germline V gene lookup returns CDR1 SGHDT and CDR2 YYEEEE. V shed 5 bases and J shed 4 bases, with 17 bases lying between them. The CDR3 has 15 residues. The CDR3 reads CASRPLRGGPDTQYF. The CDR3 nucleotides are TGTGCCAGCAGACCACTCCGGGGAGGTCCAGATACGCAGTATTTT. Filled out from reference TRBV5-6 and TRBJ2-3, the complete variable domain reads DAGVTQSPTHLIKTRGQQVTLRCSPKSGHDTVSWYQQALGQGPQFIFQYYEEEERQRGNFPDRFSGHQFPNYSSELNVNALLLGDSALYLCASRPLRGGPDTQYFGPGTRLTVL.

This clone has ten or more counts. This chain's CDR3 is CASRWTSLRTGELFF. In DNA, the CDR3 is TGTGCCAGCAGATGGACTAGCCTGCGTACCGGGGAGCTGTTTTTT. The chain has TRBV6-1 and TRBJ2-2, with 8 bases matching TRBD2. V lost 6 bases and J lost 5; bases outside the gene matches: 8. The CDR3 contains 15 residues. Germline V gene sequence: CDR1 MNHNS, CDR2 SASEGT.

This clone was counted a few times. V is TRBV6-2 or TRBV6-3 and J is TRBJ1-2; TRBD1 agrees at 7 bases. The germline V gene encodes CDR1 MNHEY and CDR2 SVGEGT. J lost 4 bases, V lost 6 bases, and 20 bases had no gene match. The CDR3 runs to 18 residues. CDR3 residues: CASSGGQVGSYWSYGYTF. The CDR3 nucleotides are TGTGCCAGCAGCGGTGGACAGGTCGGCTCCTATTGGAGCTATGGCTACACCTTC.

This clone was detected many times. This chain uses TRBV6-1 with TRBJ1-2, with D possibly being TRBD1 (5 bases). This CDR3 is 15 amino acids long. V lost 5 bases to trimming and J lost 2 bases, with 15 bases between them. Germline lookup yields CDR1 MNHNS and CDR2 SASEGT. For the CDR3, the DNA is TGTGCCAGCAGTTCCTTGGGCAGGGCGAACTATGGCTACACCTTC. Translated, it gives CASSSLGRANYGYTF.

The chain carries TRBV7-6 and TRBJ2-6; 9 bases align to TRBD2. The CDR3 runs 17 residues. Germline V lookup: CDR1 SGHVS, CDR2 FNYEAQ. V lost 3 bases to trimming and J lost 0 bases; unmatched junction nucleotides: 3. Here the CDR3 reads CASSLGAGGSGANVLTF. Written as DNA, the CDR3 is TGTGCCAGCAGCTTGGGAGCGGGGGGCTCTGGGGCCAACGTCCTGACTTTC.